The rows below give T cell receptor beta chains drawn from one sample of a study of T cell repertoires in ileal Crohn's disease. Profiling relied on immunoSEQ multiplex PCR, and the TCRdb table lists in-frame clones only, not all of them. The sample includes some 27,000 clones, about four fifths of them seen just once. The material sequenced was ileal tissue. The receptor source for this set is an adult with Crohn's disease. Each CDR3 is given with its conserved first and last residue. The D gene is left open where the match is weak. Not every row has a clone size; where given, it reads once, few, many or a size class.

V	size	J	D	DNA	CDR3
TRBV18	.	TRBJ1-4	.	TGTGCCAGCTCATCGTTCACAGGGACGGCTAATGAAAAACTGTTTTTT	CASSSFTGTANEKLFF
TRBV9	.	TRBJ1-2	.	TGTGCCAGCGCACGACGTGGGCCCCGGGGGGACTATGGCTACACCTTC	CASARRGPRGDYGYTF
TRBV7-2	.	TRBJ2-1	.	TGTGCCAGCAGCTTTAGCGGCTCCTACAATGAGCAGTTCTTC	CASSFSGSYNEQFF
TRBV14	.	TRBJ1-1	.	TGTGCCAGCAGCCGCAAAGCCGGGACAACCCGGAGAGACACTGAAGCTTTCTTT	CASSRKAGTTRRDTEAFF
TRBV5-4	few	TRBJ2-6	TRBD1	TGTGCCAGCAGCTTGGGTGCGGGACAGGGTGGAGGGGCCAACGTCCTGACTTTC	CASSLGAGQGGGANVLTF
TRBV11-2	.	TRBJ2-1	.	TGTGCCAGCAGCTTATTTCAGGGGAGGGGTTCCTACAATGAGCAGTTCTTC	CASSLFQGRGSYNEQFF
TRBV13	.	TRBJ1-1	.	TGTGCCAGCAGCGTCAGGACACTGAACACTGAAGCTTTCTTT	CASSVRTLNTEAFF
TRBV11-2	.	TRBJ2-7	.	TGTGCCAGCAGCATGTCAGGGGCCTACGAGCAGTACTTC	CASSMSGAYEQYF
TRBV27	.	TRBJ1-1	TRBD1	TGTGCCAGCAGTTATGACAGGGGGCAGGCTGAAGCTTTCTTT	CASSYDRGQAEAFF
TRBV29-1	.	TRBJ2-7	.	TGCAGCGTGGACATTCACTGCTACGAGCAGTACTTC	CSVDIHCYEQYF
TRBV6-5	few	TRBJ1-5	TRBD1	TGTGCCAGCAGTTCCGGGACAGTCAATCAGCCCCAGCATTTT	CASSSGTVNQPQHF
TRBV2	.	TRBJ1-5	TRBD1	TGTGCCAGCAGCAGACGGGACAGGGGACAGCCCCAGCATTTT	CASSRRDRGQPQHF
TRBV5-1	.	TRBJ2-3	.	TGCGCCAGCAGCATAGTCCCGGGAGCAGATACGCAGTATTTT	CASSIVPGADTQYF
TRBV5-5	.	TRBJ2-7	.	TGTGCCAGCAGCTTGTTTGGACAAAACGAGCAGTACTTC	CASSLFGQNEQYF
TRBV9	.	TRBJ2-3	.	TGTGCCAGCAGCGTAGAGGGGGATATGGGACCCTTTAGCACAGATACGCAGTATTTT	CASSVEGDMGPFSTDTQYF
TRBV5-1	few	TRBJ2-5	TRBD2	TGCGCCAGCTCCCCACTCCTAGCGGGAGGGGAGACCCAGTACTTC	CASSPLLAGGETQYF
TRBV6-5	once	TRBJ2-7	TRBD2	TGTGCCAGCAGCGTCCTAGCGGGGGTCGAGCAGTACTTC	CASSVLAGVEQYF
TRBV6-1	once	TRBJ2-7	.	TGTGCCAGCAAACCCTCGGGGCAGGGACTTTACGAGCAGTACTTC	CASKPSGQGLYEQYF
TRBV5-1	.	TRBJ1-6	.	TGCGCCAGCAGCCTGGAATCGCGGAATTCACCCCTCCACTTT	CASSLESRNSPLHF
TRBV5-1	.	TRBJ1-1	.	TGCGCCAGCAGCTTGGGCGGGCTGTGGACTGAAGCTTTCTTT	CASSLGGLWTEAFF
TRBV29-1	.	TRBJ2-3	TRBD1	TGCAGCGTCCAGGACAGGGGGCGGTCAGATACGCAGTATTTT	CSVQDRGRSDTQYF
TRBV5-1	once	TRBJ1-1	.	TGCGCCAGCAGCTTTAGCCTCCAAGCCCCCCCTTTCTTT	CASSFSLQAPPFF
TRBV7-2	.	TRBJ1-1	.	TGTGCCAGCAGCTTAGGGGCAGGGATTATGAACACTGAAGCTTTCTTT	CASSLGAGIMNTEAFF
TRBV18	.	TRBJ2-5	TRBD2	TGTGCCAGCTCACCGCCAGGGACTAGAAAAGAGACCCAGTACTTC	CASSPPGTRKETQYF
TRBV11-1	.	TRBJ2-5	.	TGTGCCAGCAGACCTACCGAGGGAGGAGAGACCCAGTACTTC	CASRPTEGGETQYF
TRBV29-1	.	TRBJ2-2	.	TGCAGCGTTGTACGGGGGTTTAACACCGGGGAGCTGTTTTTT	CSVVRGFNTGELFF
TRBV7-2	.	TRBJ2-7	.	TGTGCCAGCAGCCTTCGGACTGACTCCTACGAGCAGTACTTC	CASSLRTDSYEQYF
TRBV19	.	TRBJ2-7	TRBD2	TGTGCCAGTAGTTACGGACTAGCGGCCGTCTACGAGCAGTACTTC	CASSYGLAAVYEQYF
TRBV6-5	.	TRBJ1-5	.	TGTGCCAGCAGCCGGCAGGAGGGAGATCAGCCCCAGCATTTT	CASSRQEGDQPQHF
TRBV7-3	.	TRBJ1-1	.	TGTGCCAGCAGCGACGGTCCGATGAGTCCAGAGCGGGCTTTCTTT	CASSDGPMSPERAFF
TRBV19	.	TRBJ2-6	TRBD2	TGTGCCAGTCGCCCAGCGGGGAATCGGGGCCTCTCTGGGGCCAACGTCCTGACTTTC	CASRPAGNRGLSGANVLTF
TRBV4-2	once	TRBJ2-5	TRBD2	TGTGCCAGCAGCGATATAAGGGGACTAGCGGGAGGTAAAGAGACCCAGTACTTC	CASSDIRGLAGGKETQYF
TRBV6-5	.	TRBJ2-7	.	TGTGCCAGCAGTTCCAACTACGAGCAGTACTTC	CASSSNYEQYF
TRBV6-1	.	TRBJ1-2	.	TGTGCCAGCAGTGAAGCCTCGCTGGCAGGGATTGATGGCTACACCTTC	CASSEASLAGIDGYTF
TRBV5-6	.	TRBJ1-2	.	TGTGCCAGCAGCTACATAGGACTTGGCTACACCTTC	CASSYIGLGYTF
TRBV19	.	TRBJ2-5	TRBD2	TGTGCCAGTAGTAACCTGGGACTAGCGGGAGCAGAGACCCAGTACTTC	CASSNLGLAGAETQYF
TRBV6-5	.	TRBJ1-5	.	TGTGCCAGCAGCCAAGACCGGGATCAGCCCCAGCATTTT	CASSQDRDQPQHF
TRBV5-6	.	TRBJ2-7	.	TGTGCCAGCAGCTCAGACAGGTACTCCTACGAGCAGTACTTC	CASSSDRYSYEQYF
TRBV6-5	once	TRBJ2-1	.	TGTGCCAGCAGTTACCGGGGACACTCGAACAATGAGCAGTTCTTC	CASSYRGHSNNEQFF
TRBV5-4	.	TRBJ2-5	.	TGTGCCAGCAGCTCTGGGGGGGCCCGGGGGACCCAGTACTTC	CASSSGGARGTQYF
TRBV7-9	.	TRBJ1-6	.	TGTGCCAGCAGCCCCCTGACAGGCAATTCACCCCTCCACTTT	CASSPLTGNSPLHF
TRBV30	.	TRBJ1-4	TRBD1	TGTGCCTGGAGTGTAGGGACAGAGAATGAAAAACTGTTTTTT	CAWSVGTENEKLFF